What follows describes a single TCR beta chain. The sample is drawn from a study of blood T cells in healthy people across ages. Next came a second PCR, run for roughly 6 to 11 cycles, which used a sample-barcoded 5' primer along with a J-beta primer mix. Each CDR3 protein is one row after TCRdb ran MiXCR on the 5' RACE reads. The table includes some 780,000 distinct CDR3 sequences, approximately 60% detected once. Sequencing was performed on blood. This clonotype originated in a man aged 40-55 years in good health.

The CDR3 reads CASSQFLLGSETQYF. CDR3 sequence (DNA): TGCGCCAGCAGCCAATTCCTCCTCGGGTCGGAGACCCAGTACTTC. This chain uses TRBV4-3 with TRBJ2-5; D is undetermined. Trimming stripped 2 bases from V and 5 bases from J, with 15 bases between. From germline, CDR1 is LGHNA and CDR2 YSLEER. The CDR3 totals 15 residues.